These 18 T cell receptor beta chains were all obtained from the same sample, sequenced in a study of vaccination effects on CD4 cells after COVID-19. Viral peptide pool expansion of antigen-specific CD4+ T cells preceded sequencing in the ViraFEST assay. Culture lasted 10 days before CD4+ T cell isolation. None of the vaccinated had previously contracted SARS-CoV-2, and their nucleocapsid antibodies tested negative. Their antigens are not known. Libraries were prepared by immunoSEQ multiplex PCR; TCRdb keeps only in-frame clonotypes and omits some of them. The data hold under 75,000 clones, with about four fifths observed a single time. Specimen: CD4+ T cells from PBMCs cultured with SARS-CoV-2 spike peptides, collected before COVID-19 vaccination. The receptor source for this set is a human donor who received a COVID-19 vaccine.

V is TRBV7-9 and J is TRBJ1-2, with 9 bases that match TRBD1. Looked up from germline, CDR1 is SEHNR and CDR2 is FQNEAQ (reference sequence). Unmatched junction bases numbered 9, after V lost 2 bases and J lost 8 bases. This CDR3 region has 15 residues. CDR3: CASSLIQGAIWGYTF. The DNA for the CDR3 is TGTGCCAGCAGCTTAATACAGGGGGCTATCTGGGGCTACACCTTC.

This chain joins TRBV2 and TRBJ2-2; D call uncertain. The CDR3 length is 12 residues. Trimming removed 4 bases at V and 3 bases at J, with 3 bases between. Germline loops: CDR1 SNHLY, CDR2 FYNNEI. This CDR3 is CASSADTGELFF. For the CDR3, the DNA is TGTGCCAGCAGTGCTGACACCGGGGAGCTGTTTTTT.

The rearrangement uses TRBV7-3 and TRBJ2-1; tentatively, D is TRBD1 or TRBD2 (5 bases each). Germline V CDR1 and CDR2: SGHTA, FQGTGA. The germline V and J ends were trimmed by 4 bases and 10 bases, with 17 bases remaining between them. This CDR3 is 14 amino acids long. The CDR3 spells CASSSPASGTEQFF. CDR3 bases: TGTGCCAGCAGCTCACCCGCCAGTGGGACCGAGCAGTTCTTC.

The V gene is TRBV24-1, the J gene TRBJ2-5; D is possibly TRBD2 (6 bases). Between the trimmed V and J ends, which lost 3 bases and 5 bases, there was a span of 15 bases. CDR3 size: 15 residues. From germline, CDR1 is KGHDR and CDR2 SFDVKD. DNA of the CDR3: TGTGCCACCAGTGATCCACAAGCGGGTTTGGAGACCCAGTACTTC. Encoded protein: CATSDPQAGLETQYF.

The CDR3 region is CASSPRSQHTDTQYF. CDR3 bases: TGTGCCAGCTCACCCAGGTCGCAGCACACAGATACGCAGTATTTT. The chain carries TRBV18 and TRBJ2-3; D is unresolved. Germline V CDR1 and CDR2: KGHSH, LQKENI. Trimming took 3 bases from V and 2 from J, leaving 12 bases between them. The length of the CDR3 is 15 residues.

This chain links TRBV7-2 with TRBJ2-3, with TRBD1 identical over 10 bases. This CDR3 is 16 amino acids long. The germline gives CDR1 SGHTA, CDR2 FQGNSA. V was pared by 5 bases and J by 3 bases, with 8 bases of the junction left unmatched. The CDR3 reads CASSTGTGVRTDTQYF. CDR3 coding DNA: TGTGCCAGCAGCACGGGGACAGGGGTTAGGACAGATACGCAGTATTTT.

J is TRBJ2-2 and V is TRBV29-1, with 9 bases aligning to TRBD1. CDR3 length equals 15 residues. Germline V gene lookup returns CDR1 SQVTM and CDR2 ANQGSEA. V gave up 7 bases and J gave up 0 bases; unmatched junction bases: 6. The CDR3 reads CSALRQGANTGELFF. Written as DNA, the CDR3 is TGCAGCGCTCTGAGACAGGGGGCGAACACCGGGGAGCTGTTTTTT.

The chain uses TRBV18 and TRBJ2-5; D is ambiguous. The germline gives CDR1 KGHSH, CDR2 LQKENI. V was shortened by 1 base and J by 2 bases, with 8 bases between the two germline ends. This CDR3 has 14 amino acids. The CDR3 loop reads CASSPRVGQETQYF. The CDR3 DNA reads as TGTGCCAGCTCACCACGAGTGGGACAAGAGACCCAGTACTTC.

V is TRBV24-1 and J is TRBJ2-5; the D call may be TRBD1 or TRBD2 (5 bases each). V was pared by 11 bases and J by 1 base, with 10 bases between. The length of the CDR3 is 12 residues. Germline CDR1 reads KGHDR; CDR2 reads SFDVKD. The CDR3 loop is CARRDVQETQYF. DNA of the CDR3: TGTGCCAGACGGGACGTCCAAGAGACCCAGTACTTC.

J is TRBJ1-2 and V is TRBV2, with D perhaps matching TRBD1 (5 bases). V dropped 3 bases and J dropped 0 bases, with 11 bases sitting between them. This CDR3 contains 15 residues. Looked up from germline, CDR1 is SNHLY and CDR2 is FYNNEI. CDR3 sequence (DNA): TGTGCCAGCAGTGACAGGGCCGGAGCTAACTATGGCTACACCTTC. Protein sequence: CASSDRAGANYGYTF.

This clone was recorded only once. This chain connects TRBV5-1 to TRBJ1-4, with D perhaps matching TRBD1 (6 bases). V was pared by 3 bases and J by 1 base, with 7 bases between. CDR1 and CDR2 (germline): SGHRS, YFSETQ. This CDR3 has 14 amino acids. The CDR3 sequence: CASSSRGTNEKLFF. The CDR3 region has the DNA TGCGCCAGCAGCTCCAGGGGAACTAATGAAAAACTGTTTTTT.

The chain carries TRBV7-9 and TRBJ1-2, with unresolved D. The V and J ends lost 0 bases and 0 bases respectively, with 8 bases between them. CDR1 and CDR2 (germline): SEHNR, FQNEAQ (reference sequence). CDR3 length: 15 amino acids. CDR3 sequence (DNA): TGTGCCAGCAGCTTAGCCAGGATCTCTAACTATGGCTACACCTTC. Its protein product is CASSLARISNYGYTF.

V gene TRBV24-1 combines with J gene TRBJ1-4; tentatively, D is TRBD1 (5 bases). Trimming removed 3 bases from V and 8 bases from J, with 12 bases in between. The CDR3 is 14 residues long. Germline V gives CDR1 KGHDR, CDR2 SFDVKD. This CDR3 reads CATSDPGGEEKLFF. DNA of the CDR3: TGTGCCACCAGTGATCCCGGGGGAGAAGAAAAACTGTTTTTT.

In this sample, this clone turned up once. The V and J genes are TRBV11-2 and TRBJ2-5; D is unclear. The germline V gene encodes CDR1 SGHAT and CDR2 FQNNGV. V was shortened by 0 bases and J by 1 base, with 9 bases between the two germline ends. The CDR3 contains 15 residues. CDR3 loop: CASSLDTQIQETQYF. The CDR3 region has the DNA TGTGCCAGCAGCTTAGATACGCAGATCCAAGAGACCCAGTACTTC.

This rearrangement joins TRBV4-3 to TRBJ1-1, with D uncertain. V lost 1 base to trimming and J lost 2 bases, with 8 bases between them. The CDR3 is made up of 14 amino acids. The V gene's germline CDR1 is LGHNA and CDR2 YSLEER. The CDR3 is CASSQGGSNTEAFF. The CDR3 coding sequence is TGCGCCAGCAGCCAAGGGGGAAGTAACACTGAAGCTTTCTTT.

The chain combines TRBV6-2 or TRBV6-3 with TRBJ2-3, with TRBD2 matching over 15 bases. The CDR3 contains 19 residues. CDR1 is MNHEY and CDR2 is SVGEGT in the germline V gene. V was clipped by 0 bases and J by 2 bases; unmatched bases: 6. CDR3 nucleotides: TGTGCCAGCAGTTACTCGGGGACTAGCGGGGGGCGTCACACAGATACGCAGTATTTT. Translated: CASSYSGTSGGRHTDTQYF.

The rearrangement uses TRBV15 and TRBJ2-7, with 7 bases fitting TRBD2. Germline CDR1 and CDR2: LNHNV and YYDKDF (reference sequence). Trimming took 2 bases from V and 7 from J; bases not matched to a gene: 8. The CDR3 extends over 14 amino acids. In nucleotides, the CDR3 is TGTGCCACCAGCAGAACCCTCGGGGGGAGGGAGCAGTACGTC. Translated, it gives CATSRTLGGREQYV.

The gene calls are TRBV30 and TRBJ1-5, with D possibly matching TRBD1 (5 bases). CDR1 is GTSNPN, CDR2 SVGIG, per germline (reference sequence). The CDR3 has 14 amino acids. Trimming took off 5 bases at V and 1 base at J, with 12 bases between the two ends. CDR3 loop: CAWGREWSNQPQHF. The CDR3 DNA sequence: TGTGCCTGGGGCAGGGAATGGAGCAATCAGCCCCAGCATTTT. Based on the CDR3 plus reference TRBV30 and TRBJ1-5, the full variable domain is SQTIHQWPATLVQPVGSPLSLECTVEGTSNPNLYWYRQAAGRGLQLLFYSVGIGQISSEVPQNLSASRPQDRQFILSSKKLLLSDSGFYLCAWGREWSNQPQHFGDGTRLSIL.